This T cell receptor beta chain comes out of a study of T cells after yellow fever vaccination. CDR1 is SGHRS and CDR2 is YFSETQ in the germline V gene. This CDR3 contains 17 residues. V was pared by 4 bases and J by 2 bases, with 22 bases between. Template switching with 5'RACE generated the TCR cDNA and added a universal primer site and UMIs. TCRdb reprocessed the 5' RACE reads via MiXCR and lists one record per CDR3 protein. The data show under 550,000 distinct CDR3 sequences, with 20% to 25% seen just once and about a sixth held by the top ten. This clonotype was observed many times. Its matching antigen is unknown. Regarding the study as a whole: Booster samples showed a return of most primary-vaccination clones (around 95% CD4, approximately 90% CD8).

The sequence was obtained from a man aged 18 to 30 who received the YFV17D yellow fever vaccine. This rearrangement joins TRBV5-1 to TRBJ2-7, with D possibly TRBD1 on 6 matching bases. Sequenced here: PBMCs, sampled roughly 20 days after the first yellow fever vaccination. CDR3 in DNA: TGCGCCAGCAGCCTGGACAGACTCCTACCGAATACCTACGAGCAGTACTTC. Residues: CASSLDRLLPNTYEQYF.